These T cell receptor beta chains were read from a single sample in a study of blood T cell repertoires in COVID-19. This table comes from immunoSEQ multiplex PCR, and its TCRdb copy is limited to in-frame clones, with some not included. Of about 46,000 clones in the sample, 75% to 90% are singletons; the top ten hold about a sixth. Sequencing was done on a sample of peripheral blood. These receptors were taken from a human donor in a cohort sampled during active COVID-19. Each CDR3 is given with its conserved first and last residue. The D gene is left open where the match is weak. Size tells how often a clone was seen (once, few, many) or the class of an expanded clone, and some rows leave it out.

clone_size,j_call,v_call,cdr3_length,d_call,cdr3_aa,cdr3_nt
-,TRBJ2-2,TRBV2,15,TRBD2,CASGRTSGKAGELFF,TGTGCCAGCGGACGGACTAGCGGGAAAGCCGGGGAGCTGTTTTTT
-,TRBJ1-2,TRBV29-1,12,-,CSAAKGDYGYTF,TGCAGCGCCGCCAAGGGGGACTATGGCTACACCTTC
few,TRBJ2-3,TRBV6-5,13,-,CASSYSTGYTQYF,TGTGCCAGCAGTTACTCGACGGGGTATACGCAGTATTTT
-,TRBJ2-1,TRBV18,12,-,CASSPGSHEQFF,TGTGCCAGCTCACCGGGGAGCCATGAGCAGTTCTTC
-,TRBJ1-2,TRBV4-1,15,-,CASSLQAGGNYGYTF,TGCGCCAGCAGCCTTCAGGCGGGGGGGAACTATGGCTACACCTTC
-,TRBJ2-7,TRBV29-1,13,TRBD2,CSVGLAGAYEQYF,TGCAGCGTTGGGCTAGCGGGAGCCTACGAGCAGTACTTC
-,TRBJ2-7,TRBV7-2,14,-,CASSLRGTSYEQYF,TGTGCCAGCAGCTTAAGGGGGACCTCCTACGAGCAGTACTTC
-,TRBJ2-3,TRBV11-3,15,-,CASSLVWQITDTQYF,TGTGCCAGCAGCCTAGTTTGGCAGATCACAGATACGCAGTATTTT
-,TRBJ1-1,TRBV10-3,15,TRBD1,CAIRSDRVMNTEAFF,TGTGCCATCCGTTCGGACAGGGTGATGAACACTGAAGCTTTCTTT
-,TRBJ2-7,TRBV27,12,TRBD1,CASSLSPGQEYF,TGTGCCAGCAGTTTATCCCCCGGACAGGAGTACTTC
once,TRBJ1-6,TRBV28,16,TRBD1,CASSNPAGGMNSPLHF,TGTGCCAGCAGTAACCCGGCAGGGGGCATGAATTCACCCCTCCACTTT
-,TRBJ1-1,TRBV19,14,-,CASTPTPAVTEAFF,TGTGCCAGTACTCCGACTCCGGCGGTCACTGAAGCTTTCTTT
once,TRBJ1-5,TRBV4-3,14,-,CASSIDRTYQPQHF,TGCGCCAGCAGTATCGACAGGACCTATCAGCCCCAGCATTTT
-,TRBJ2-7,TRBV3-1/TRBV3-2,15,-,CASSQVGRDNYEQYF,TGTGCCAGCAGCCAAGTAGGCAGAGACAATTACGAGCAGTACTTC
-,TRBJ2-7,TRBV28,13,-,CASTQVPTYEQYF,TGTGCCAGCACACAGGTACCTACCTACGAGCAGTACTTC
-,TRBJ2-7,TRBV27,13,-,CASRPAELYEQYF,TGTGCCAGCAGGCCAGCGGAGTTATACGAGCAGTACTTC
-,TRBJ2-7,TRBV5-4,16,TRBD2,CASSSSDAGVSYEQYF,TGTGCCAGCAGCTCCTCCGACGCGGGAGTAAGCTACGAGCAGTACTTC
-,TRBJ2-7,TRBV27,15,-,CASSSPRGAVREQYF,TGTGCCAGCAGTTCGCCCCGGGGGGCAGTCCGGGAGCAGTACTTC
-,TRBJ1-1,TRBV7-9,11,-,CASSLTVEAFF,TGTGCCAGCAGCTTGACAGTTGAAGCTTTCTTT
-,TRBJ2-2,TRBV4-2,16,TRBD2,CASSPRTSQITGELFF,TGTGCCAGCAGCCCCCGGACTAGCCAGATAACCGGGGAGCTGTTTTTT
few,TRBJ2-1,TRBV6-5,16,TRBD2,CASSYSGGGDYNEQFF,TGTGCCAGCAGTTATTCGGGGGGGGGAGACTACAATGAGCAGTTCTTC
-,TRBJ2-5,TRBV11-2,13,-,CATQRRGQETQYF,TGTGCCACTCAGCGGCGGGGACAAGAGACCCAGTACTTC
-,TRBJ2-5,TRBV4-1,14,-,CASSQDGQAETQYF,TGCGCCAGCAGCCAAGATGGGCAGGCGGAGACCCAGTACTTC
-,TRBJ2-3,TRBV4-1,15,-,CASSQYLAYTDTQYF,TGCGCCAGCAGCCAATATTTGGCTTACACAGATACGCAGTATTTT